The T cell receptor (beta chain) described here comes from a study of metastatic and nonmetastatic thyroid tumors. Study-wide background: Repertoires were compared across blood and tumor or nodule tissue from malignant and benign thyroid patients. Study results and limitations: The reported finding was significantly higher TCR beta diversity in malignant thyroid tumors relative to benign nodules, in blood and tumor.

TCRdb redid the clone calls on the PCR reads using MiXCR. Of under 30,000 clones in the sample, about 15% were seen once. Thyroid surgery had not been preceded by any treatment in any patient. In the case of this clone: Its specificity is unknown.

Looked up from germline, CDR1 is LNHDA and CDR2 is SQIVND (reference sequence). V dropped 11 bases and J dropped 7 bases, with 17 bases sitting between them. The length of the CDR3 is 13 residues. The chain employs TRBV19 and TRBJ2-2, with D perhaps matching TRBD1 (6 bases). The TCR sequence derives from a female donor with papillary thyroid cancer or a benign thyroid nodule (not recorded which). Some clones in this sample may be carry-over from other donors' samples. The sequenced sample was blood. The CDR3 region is CAHATGWNGELFF. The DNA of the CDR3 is TGTGCCCACGCTACAGGGTGGAACGGGGAGCTGTTTTTT. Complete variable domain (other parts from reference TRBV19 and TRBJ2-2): DGGITQSPKYLFRKEGQNVTLSCEQNLNHDAMYWYRQDPGQGLRLIYYSQIVNDFQKGDIAEGYSVSREKKESFPLTVTSAQKNPTAFYLCAHATGWNGELFFGEGSRLTVL.